This T cell receptor beta chain was recorded in a study of PD-L1 blockade in urothelial cancer. Study background: At 3 weeks (second dose) and 6 weeks after starting treatment, blood was analyzed.

Time point denoted: pretreatment peripheral blood. Urothelial carcinoma in patients was locally advanced or metastatic. Method: immunoSEQ multiplex PCR; TCRdb's copy keeps in-frame clones and lacks some. The sample carries 90,000 or so clones, 90% recorded once. The germline gives CDR1 KGHSH, CDR2 LQKENI. The CDR3 has 16 amino acids. V gave up 3 bases and J gave up 3 bases; unmatched junction bases: 10. This receptor was identified in a man in his 60s with urothelial cancer. The sample was PBMCs, taken around atezolizumab (anti-PD-L1) treatment. The genes are TRBV18 and TRBJ2-5, with TRBD1 matching 7 bases. The CDR3 reads CASSPLTGTLKETQYF. DNA of the CDR3: TGTGCCAGCTCACCTTTGACAGGGACCCTAAAAGAGACCCAGTACTTC.